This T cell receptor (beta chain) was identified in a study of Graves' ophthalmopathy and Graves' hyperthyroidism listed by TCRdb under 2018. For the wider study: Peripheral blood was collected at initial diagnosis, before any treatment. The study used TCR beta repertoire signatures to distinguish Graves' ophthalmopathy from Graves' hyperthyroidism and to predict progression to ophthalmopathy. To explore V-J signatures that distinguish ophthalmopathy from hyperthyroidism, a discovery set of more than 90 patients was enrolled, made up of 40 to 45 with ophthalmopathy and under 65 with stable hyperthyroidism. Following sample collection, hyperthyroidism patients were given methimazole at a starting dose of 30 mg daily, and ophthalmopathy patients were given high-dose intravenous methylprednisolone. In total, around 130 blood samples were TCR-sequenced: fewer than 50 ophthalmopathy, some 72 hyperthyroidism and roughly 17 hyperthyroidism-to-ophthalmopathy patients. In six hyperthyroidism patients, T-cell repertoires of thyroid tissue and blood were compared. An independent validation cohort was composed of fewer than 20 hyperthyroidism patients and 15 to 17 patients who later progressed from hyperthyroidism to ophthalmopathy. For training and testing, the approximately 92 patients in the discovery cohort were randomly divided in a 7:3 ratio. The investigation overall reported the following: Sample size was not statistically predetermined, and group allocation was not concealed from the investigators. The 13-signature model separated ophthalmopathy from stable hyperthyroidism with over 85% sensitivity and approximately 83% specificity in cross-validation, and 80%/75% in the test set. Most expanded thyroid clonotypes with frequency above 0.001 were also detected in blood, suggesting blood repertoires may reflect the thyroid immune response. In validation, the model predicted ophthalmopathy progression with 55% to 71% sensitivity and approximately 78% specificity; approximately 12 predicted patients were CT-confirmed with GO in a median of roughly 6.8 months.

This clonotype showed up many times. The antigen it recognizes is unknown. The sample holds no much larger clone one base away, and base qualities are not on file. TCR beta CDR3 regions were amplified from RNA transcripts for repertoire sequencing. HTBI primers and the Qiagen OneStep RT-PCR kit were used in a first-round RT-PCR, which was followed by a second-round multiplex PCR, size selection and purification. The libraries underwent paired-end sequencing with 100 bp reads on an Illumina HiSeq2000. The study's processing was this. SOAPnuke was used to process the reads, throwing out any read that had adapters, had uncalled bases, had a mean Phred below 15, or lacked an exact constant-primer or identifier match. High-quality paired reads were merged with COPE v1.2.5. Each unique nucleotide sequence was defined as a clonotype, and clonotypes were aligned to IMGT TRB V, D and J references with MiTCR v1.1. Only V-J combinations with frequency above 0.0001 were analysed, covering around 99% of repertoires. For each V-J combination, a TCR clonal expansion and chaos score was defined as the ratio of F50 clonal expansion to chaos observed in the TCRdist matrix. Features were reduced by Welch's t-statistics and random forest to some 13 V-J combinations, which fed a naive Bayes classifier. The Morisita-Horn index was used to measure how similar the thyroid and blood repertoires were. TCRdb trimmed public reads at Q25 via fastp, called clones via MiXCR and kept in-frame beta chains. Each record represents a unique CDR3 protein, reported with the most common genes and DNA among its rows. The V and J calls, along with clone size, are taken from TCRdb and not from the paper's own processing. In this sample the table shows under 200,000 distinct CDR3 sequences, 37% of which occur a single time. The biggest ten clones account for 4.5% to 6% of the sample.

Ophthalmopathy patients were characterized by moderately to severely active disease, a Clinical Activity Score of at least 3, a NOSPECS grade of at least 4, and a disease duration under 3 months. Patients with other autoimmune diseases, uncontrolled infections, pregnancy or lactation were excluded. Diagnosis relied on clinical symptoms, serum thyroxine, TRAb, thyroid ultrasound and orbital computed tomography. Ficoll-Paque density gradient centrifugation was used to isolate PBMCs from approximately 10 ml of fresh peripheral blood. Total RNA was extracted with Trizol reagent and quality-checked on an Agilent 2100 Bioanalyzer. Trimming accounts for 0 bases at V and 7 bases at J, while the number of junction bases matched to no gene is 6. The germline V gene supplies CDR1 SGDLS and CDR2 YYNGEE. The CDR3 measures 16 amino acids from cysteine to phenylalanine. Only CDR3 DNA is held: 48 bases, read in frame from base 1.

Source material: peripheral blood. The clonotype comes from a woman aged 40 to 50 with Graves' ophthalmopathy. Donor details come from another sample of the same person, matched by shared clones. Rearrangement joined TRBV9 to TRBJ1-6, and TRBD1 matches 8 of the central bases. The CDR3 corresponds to CASSVGGDRRNSPLHF. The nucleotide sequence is TGTGCCAGCAGCGTAGGGGGGGACAGGAGGAATTCACCCCTCCACTTT.